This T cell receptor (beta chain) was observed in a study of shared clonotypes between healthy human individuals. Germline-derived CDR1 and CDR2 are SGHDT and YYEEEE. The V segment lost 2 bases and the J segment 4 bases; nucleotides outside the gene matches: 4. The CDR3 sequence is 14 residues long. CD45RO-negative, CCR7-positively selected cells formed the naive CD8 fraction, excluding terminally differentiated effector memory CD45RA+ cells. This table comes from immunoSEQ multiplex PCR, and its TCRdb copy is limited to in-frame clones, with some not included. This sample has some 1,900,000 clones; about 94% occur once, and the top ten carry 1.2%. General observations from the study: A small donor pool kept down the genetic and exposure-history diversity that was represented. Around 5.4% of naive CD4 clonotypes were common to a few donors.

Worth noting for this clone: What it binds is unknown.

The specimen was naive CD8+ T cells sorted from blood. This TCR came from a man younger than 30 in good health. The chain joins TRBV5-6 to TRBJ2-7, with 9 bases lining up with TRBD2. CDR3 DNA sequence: TGTGCCAGCAGCTTTCCTAGCGGGGAGTACGAGCAGTACTTC. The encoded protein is CASSFPSGEYEQYF.